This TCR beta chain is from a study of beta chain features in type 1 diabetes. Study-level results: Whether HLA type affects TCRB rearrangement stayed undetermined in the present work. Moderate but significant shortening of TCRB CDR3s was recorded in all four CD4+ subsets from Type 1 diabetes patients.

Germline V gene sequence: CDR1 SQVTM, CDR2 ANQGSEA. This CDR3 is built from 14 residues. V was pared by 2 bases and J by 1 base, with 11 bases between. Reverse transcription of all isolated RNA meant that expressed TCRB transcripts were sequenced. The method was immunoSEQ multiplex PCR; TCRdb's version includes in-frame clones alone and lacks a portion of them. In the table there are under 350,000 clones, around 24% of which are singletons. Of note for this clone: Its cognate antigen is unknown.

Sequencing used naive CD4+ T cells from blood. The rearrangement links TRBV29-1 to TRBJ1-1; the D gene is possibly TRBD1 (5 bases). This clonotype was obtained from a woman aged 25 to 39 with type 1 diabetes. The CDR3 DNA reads TGCAGCGTTGAAAAAGGGGTGGGGAACACTGAAGCTTTCTTT. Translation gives CSVEKGVGNTEAFF.